This entry concerns a single T cell receptor (beta chain). The data were obtained in a study of blood T cells in healthy people across ages. The V segment lost 2 bases and the J segment 4 bases; nucleotides outside the gene matches: 6. This CDR3 spans 15 amino acids. Germline lookup yields CDR1 SGHRS and CDR2 YFSETQ. PCR was performed a second time for roughly 7 to 12 cycles using a sample-barcoded 5' primer and a J-beta primer mix. Every cDNA was tagged by a template-switch adaptor with 12 random nucleotides. From the 5' RACE reads, TCRdb called clonotypes with MiXCR, one entry per CDR3 protein. The table includes about 510,000 distinct CDR3 sequences, roughly a quarter detected once. The same sample was also used in a study of T cells of mothers and their children. Turning to that study: Second-PCR amplification with M1S added sample barcodes and 2-4 random nucleotides. None of the identified T cell clones proved to be persistent microchimeric clones.

The specimen was blood. The receptor comes from a boy between 2 and 10 years old in good health. J is TRBJ2-3 and V is TRBV5-1; 8 nucleotides match TRBD2. Here the CDR3 DNA reads TGCGCCAGCAGCTTAGGCGGGGGGCGAGCAGATACGCAGTATTTT. Protein: CASSLGGGRADTQYF.